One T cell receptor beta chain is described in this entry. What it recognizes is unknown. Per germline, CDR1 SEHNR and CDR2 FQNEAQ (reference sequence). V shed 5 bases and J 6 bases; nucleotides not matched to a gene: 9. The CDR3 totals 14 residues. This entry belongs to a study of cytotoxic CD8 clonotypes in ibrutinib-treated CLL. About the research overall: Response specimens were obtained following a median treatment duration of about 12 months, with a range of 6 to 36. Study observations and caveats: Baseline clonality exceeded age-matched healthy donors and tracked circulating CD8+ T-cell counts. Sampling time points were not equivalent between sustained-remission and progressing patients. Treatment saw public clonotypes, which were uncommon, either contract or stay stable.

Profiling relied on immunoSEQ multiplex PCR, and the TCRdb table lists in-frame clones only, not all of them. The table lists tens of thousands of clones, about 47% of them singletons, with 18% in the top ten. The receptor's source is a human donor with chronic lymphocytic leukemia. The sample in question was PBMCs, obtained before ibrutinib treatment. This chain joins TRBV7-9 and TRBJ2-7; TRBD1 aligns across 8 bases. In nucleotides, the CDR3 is TGTGCCAGCAGCAGTCCGGAGACAGGGGTCGAGCAGTACTTC. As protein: CASSSPETGVEQYF. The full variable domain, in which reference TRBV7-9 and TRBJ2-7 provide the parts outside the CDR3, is DTGVSQNPRHKITKRGQNVTFRCDPISEHNRLYWYRQTLGQGPEFLTYFQNEAQLEKSRLLSDRFSAERPKGSFSTLEIQRTEQGDSAMYLCASSSPETGVEQYFGPGTRLTVT.